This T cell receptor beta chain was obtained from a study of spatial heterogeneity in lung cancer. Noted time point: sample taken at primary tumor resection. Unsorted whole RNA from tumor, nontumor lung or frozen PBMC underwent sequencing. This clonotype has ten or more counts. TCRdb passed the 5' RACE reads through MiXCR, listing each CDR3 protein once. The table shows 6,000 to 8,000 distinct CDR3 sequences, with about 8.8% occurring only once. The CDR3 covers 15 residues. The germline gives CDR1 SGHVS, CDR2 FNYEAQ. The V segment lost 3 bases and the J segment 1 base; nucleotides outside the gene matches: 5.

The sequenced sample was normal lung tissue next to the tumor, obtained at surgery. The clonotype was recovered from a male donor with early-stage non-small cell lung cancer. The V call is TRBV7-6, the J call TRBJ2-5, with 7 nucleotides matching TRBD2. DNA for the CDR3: TGTGCCAGCAGCTTCGCCGGGACTACCCAAGAGACCCAGTACTTC. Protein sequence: CASSFAGTTQETQYF. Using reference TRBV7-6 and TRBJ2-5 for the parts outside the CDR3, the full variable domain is GAGVSQSPRYKVTKRGQDVALRCDPISGHVSLYWYRQALGQGPEFLTYFNYEAQQDKSGLPNDRFSAERPEGSISTLTIQRTEQRDSAMYRCASSFAGTTQETQYFGPGTRLLVL.